A selection of T cell receptor beta chains follows, all from one sample in a study of T cell changes during pregnancy in multiple sclerosis. Using immunoSEQ multiplex PCR, the repertoire was profiled, and TCRdb retains in-frame clones only, with some absent. The sample gives about 100,000 clones, approximately 94% of which show up once; about 0.9% is in the top ten. The sample consisted of peripheral blood, taken before pregnancy. These receptor sequences come from a female donor with multiple sclerosis, enrolled in a pregnancy study. CDR3s include the opening cysteine and the closing phenylalanine or tryptophan. A D gene is named only where the DNA matches it firmly. Clone size is given for some rows only: seen once, a few or many times, or a class if the clone is expanded.

TRBJ1-2,.,TRBV11-2,.,TGTGCCAGCAGCTCCATGGGACACATTCATGGCTACACCTTC,CASSSMGHIHGYTF
TRBJ2-2,.,TRBV6-5,.,TGTGCCAGCAGTTCCACAACCTCGAACACCGGGGAGCTGTTTTTT,CASSSTTSNTGELFF
TRBJ2-3,.,TRBV6-5,.,TGTGCCAGCAAGGCAGGGACAGATACGCAGTATTTT,CASKAGTDTQYF
TRBJ1-1,TRBD1,TRBV7-9,.,TGTGCCAGCAGCTGGAACCGGGACAGCGCCATGAACACTGAAGCTTTCTTT,CASSWNRDSAMNTEAFF
TRBJ2-7,.,TRBV27,.,TGTGCCAGCACCACTTCCACAGGGAGAAGCTTGTACGAGCAGTACTTC,CASTTSTGRSLYEQYF
TRBJ1-1,TRBD1,TRBV30,once,TGTGCCTCTACTTCCGGGACAGGGGGCACTGAAGCTTTCTTT,CASTSGTGGTEAFF
TRBJ2-3,.,TRBV4-3,.,TGCGCCAGCAGCCAAAGGGCGGACAGACAAGGCACAGATACGCAGTATTTT,CASSQRADRQGTDTQYF
TRBJ2-2,.,TRBV19,.,TGTGCCAGTAGTAGGGTAGGAGGGTCCGACACCGGGGAGCTGTTTTTT,CASSRVGGSDTGELFF
TRBJ1-1,.,TRBV6-6,few,TGTGCCAGCAGTTACCCACAGGGCCCCTCGACTGAAGCTTTCTTT,CASSYPQGPSTEAFF
TRBJ2-7,.,TRBV7-9,.,TGTGCCAGCAGCTCAAGGGGGATCTACGAGCAGTACTTC,CASSSRGIYEQYF
TRBJ1-2,.,TRBV6-6,once,TGTGCCAGCAGTTACTCCCCAGTTAACTATGGCTACACCTTC,CASSYSPVNYGYTF
TRBJ1-2,TRBD1,TRBV6-5,once,TGTGCCAGCAGTTACTTGGTAACAGGGGGCGTCTATGGCTACACCTTC,CASSYLVTGGVYGYTF
TRBJ2-1,.,TRBV11-2,.,TGTGCCAGCGGTACTAGTGAAGGCATACTTTACAATGAGCAGTTCTTC,CASGTSEGILYNEQFF
TRBJ2-1,TRBD2,TRBV29-1,once,TGCAGCGTGCTAGCGGGAGGGCCGGGAAATGAGCAGTTCTTC,CSVLAGGPGNEQFF
TRBJ2-3,.,TRBV5-1,.,TGCGCCAGCAGCCTCGACACTAGCACAGATACGCAGTATTTT,CASSLDTSTDTQYF
TRBJ2-5,.,TRBV9,.,TGTGCCAGCAGCGCGTCGCCCTACCGACAAGAGACCCAGTACTTC,CASSASPYRQETQYF
TRBJ2-1,TRBD2,TRBV5-4,.,TGTGCCAGCAGCCACAAGCGGGAGGCCTCTCTGAATGAGCAGTTCTTC,CASSHKREASLNEQFF
TRBJ2-2,.,TRBV6-5,once,TGTGCCAGCAGTTACGGGGGGACGAACACCGGGGAGCTGTTTTTT,CASSYGGTNTGELFF
TRBJ2-7,TRBD1,TRBV6-5,.,TGTGCCAGCATCAACTCCGGGACAGGGTCCTACGAGCAGTACTTC,CASINSGTGSYEQYF
TRBJ2-3,.,TRBV14,once,TGTGCCAGCAGCCTAGGGGACATCGCTAGCACAGATACGCAGTATTTT,CASSLGDIASTDTQYF
TRBJ2-3,.,TRBV7-3,.,TGTGCCAGCAGCGACGGGGGCACAGATACGCAGTATTTT,CASSDGGTDTQYF
TRBJ2-7,.,TRBV27,.,TGTGCCAGCAGTTTATCCTCACAGGGAGTCTACGTCTACGAGCAGTACTTC,CASSLSSQGVYVYEQYF
TRBJ2-7,.,TRBV19,.,TGTGCCAGTAGTACAGGAGGCGGAGGGAGCTCCTACGAGCAGTACTTC,CASSTGGGGSSYEQYF
TRBJ1-1,TRBD1,TRBV2,.,TGTGCCAGCGGGGACAGGGAACGGGCTGAAGCTTTCTTT,CASGDRERAEAFF
TRBJ1-1,TRBD1,TRBV5-6,.,TGTGCCAGCAGCAGGCGACCGGGACAGGGAGGCACTGAAGCTTTCTTT,CASSRRPGQGGTEAFF
TRBJ2-2,TRBD1,TRBV27,.,TGTGCCAGCAGTTTGGGGACAGGGTCCCCCGGGGAGCTGTTTTTT,CASSLGTGSPGELFF
TRBJ2-7,TRBD2,TRBV2,.,TGTGCCAGCAGTCGGATGAGCGGGAGGGGCGACGAGCAGTACTTC,CASSRMSGRGDEQYF